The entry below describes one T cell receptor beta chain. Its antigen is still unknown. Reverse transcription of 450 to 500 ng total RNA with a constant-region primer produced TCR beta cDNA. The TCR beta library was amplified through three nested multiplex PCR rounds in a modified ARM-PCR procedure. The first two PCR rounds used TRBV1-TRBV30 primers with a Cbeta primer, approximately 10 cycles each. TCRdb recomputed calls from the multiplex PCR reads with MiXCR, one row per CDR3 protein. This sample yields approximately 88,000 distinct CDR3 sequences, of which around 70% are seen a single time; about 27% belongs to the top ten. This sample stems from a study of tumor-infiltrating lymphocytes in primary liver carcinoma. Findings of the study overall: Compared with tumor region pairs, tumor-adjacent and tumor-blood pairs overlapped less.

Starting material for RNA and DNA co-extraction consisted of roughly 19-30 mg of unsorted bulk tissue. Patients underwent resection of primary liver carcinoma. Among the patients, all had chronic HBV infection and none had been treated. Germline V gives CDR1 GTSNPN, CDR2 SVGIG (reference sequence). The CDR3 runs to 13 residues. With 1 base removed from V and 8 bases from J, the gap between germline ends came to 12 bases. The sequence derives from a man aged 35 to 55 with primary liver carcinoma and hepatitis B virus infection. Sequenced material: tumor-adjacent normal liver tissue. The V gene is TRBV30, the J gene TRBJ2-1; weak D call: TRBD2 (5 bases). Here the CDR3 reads CAWSGPSWDEQFF. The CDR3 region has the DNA TGTGCCTGGAGTGGGCCTAGCTGGGATGAGCAGTTCTTC.